These 6 T cell receptor beta chains were sequenced from one sample in a study of CD8+ T cells in alopecia areata (dated by TCRdb to the late 2010s). The library was built by means of the immunoSEQ multiplex PCR assay. For TCR sequencing, RNA was extracted from every sample and reverse transcribed into cDNA to serve as template. Not all clones reach the TCRdb copy of this immuneACCESS table, which keeps in-frame sequences only. Checked studies attribute under half of the gap to unresolved V genes and leave the rest unexplained. Counted in this sample were about 110,000 clones; 50% to 70% of them appeared once. The ten largest clones add up to around 25% of the sample. The sample was NKG2D-low CD8+ T cells sorted from blood. Read against the paper, the sample's cell subset or site label means: sorted CD8+ NKG2D-low blood T cells. These receptors originate from a human donor with alopecia areata.

The chain employs TRBV20-1 and TRBJ2-1; D unclear. This CDR3 has 11 amino acids. Germline lookup yields CDR1 DFQATT and CDR2 SNEGSKA (reference sequence). V lost 3 bases to trimming and J lost 9 bases, with 9 bases between them. The CDR3 loop is CSASIVGEQFF. CDR3 bases: TGCAGTGCTAGCATAGTTGGTGAGCAGTTCTTC.

The chain has TRBV7-8 and TRBJ1-1; 7 nucleotides match TRBD1. CDR1 is SGHVS, CDR2 FQNEAQ, per germline. J was trimmed by 7 bases and V by 5 bases; bases with no gene match: 4. The CDR3 covers 12 residues. This CDR3 reads CASSPGTDEAFF. DNA for the CDR3: TGTGCCAGCAGCCCAGGGACAGATGAAGCTTTCTTT.

The V gene is TRBV6-6, the J gene TRBJ2-7, with a tentative D call TRBD1 (5 bases). The CDR3 loop spans 14 amino acids. Trimming took off 2 bases at V and 5 bases at J, with 13 bases between the two ends. Germline CDR1 reads MNHNY; CDR2 reads SVGAGI (reference sequence). The CDR3 here is CASSYSFREDEQYF. The CDR3 DNA sequence: TGTGCCAGCAGTTACAGCTTCAGGGAAGACGAGCAGTACTTC.

This chain joins TRBV2 and TRBJ2-3; 9 nucleotides align to TRBD2. The J segment lost 4 bases and the V segment lost 1 base, leaving 6 bases of the junction unmatched. In germline, CDR1 is SNHLY, CDR2 FYNNEI. This CDR3 contains 16 residues. The CDR3 here is CASSEGGLAGPDTQYF. The CDR3 DNA follows: TGTGCCAGCAGTGAAGGTGGCCTAGCGGGACCAGATACGCAGTATTTT.

CDR3 sequence: CASRGGSEDEQFF. For the CDR3, the DNA is TGTGCCAGCAGAGGAGGGAGTGAGGATGAGCAGTTCTTC. This chain joins TRBV7-3 and TRBJ2-1; weak D call: TRBD2 (6 bases). V gave up 6 bases and J gave up 8 bases, with 14 bases separating them. Germline loops: CDR1 SGHTA, CDR2 FQGTGA. The CDR3 consists of 13 residues.

Only a few counts were recorded for this clone. The chain links TRBV13 to TRBJ1-4, with no clear D. The CDR3 has 15 residues. CDR1 PRHDT and CDR2 FYEKMQ come from the germline V gene (reference sequence). Trimming took 5 bases from V and 5 from J, leaving 15 bases between them. The CDR3 sequence is CASSVSPQGNEKLFF. CDR3 nucleotides: TGTGCCAGCAGCGTCAGCCCCCAAGGGAATGAAAAACTGTTTTTT.